Listed below are T cell receptor beta chains from one sample, sequenced in a study of OX40 agonist ivuxolimab in advanced cancers. This table comes from immunoSEQ multiplex PCR, and its TCRdb copy is limited to in-frame clones, with some not included. The table has about 60,000 clones, about 89% seen once; the top ten hold 0.9% to 1.2%. The sample consisted of CD4+ or CD8+ T cells sorted from blood, taken in a trial of the OX40 agonist ivuxolimab. The origin of the receptors is an adult with an advanced solid tumor such as melanoma, head and neck, liver or kidney cancer. Each CDR3 is given with its conserved first and last residue. Each record gives: J gene, D gene, V gene, clone size, CDR3 DNA, CDR3 protein. D genes are given only for firm matches. The size of a clone is reported for some rows only, either as once, few or many, or as a class for expanded clones.

TRBJ1-5 . TRBV25-1 few TGTGCCAGCAGTCCCCCCCCCGGGGCAAGCAATCAGCCCCAGCATTTT CASSPPPGASNQPQHF
TRBJ2-4 . TRBV5-1 . TGCGCCAGCAGCTTGGGACAGTTTCTAGCCAAAAACATTCAGTACTTC CASSLGQFLAKNIQYF
TRBJ2-5 . TRBV27 . TGTGCCAGCAGTGACCTCGAGGGCGGGAATGGGGAGCAGTACTTC CASSDLEGGNGEQYF
TRBJ1-5 . TRBV6-5 few TGTGCCAGCAGTTACAAGGGGACCGGACAGCCCCAGCATTTT CASSYKGTGQPQHF
TRBJ1-3 . TRBV6-1 . TGTGCCAGCAGAAATACCGGGACGGCCGGAAACACCATATATTTT CASRNTGTAGNTIYF
TRBJ1-4 . TRBV25-1 once TGTGCCAGCAGTCAAGGACAGAGTGCAACTAATGAAAAACTGTTTTTT CASSQGQSATNEKLFF
TRBJ2-7 . TRBV28 . TGTGCCAGCAGTTGGGACCAAACCTACGAGCAGTACTTC CASSWDQTYEQYF
TRBJ2-7 . TRBV5-8 . TGTGCCAGCACCGATCTTGGCTCCTCCTACGAGCAGTACTTC CASTDLGSSYEQYF
TRBJ2-7 . TRBV28 medium-sized TGTGCCAGCAGATCCTTTCGGGCCCCACCCTACGAGCAGTACTTC CASRSFRAPPYEQYF
TRBJ2-7 TRBD2 TRBV7-9 . TGTGCCAGCAGCTTAGGTGTAGCGGGAGACGAGCAGTACTTC CASSLGVAGDEQYF
TRBJ1-2 . TRBV10-2 once TGCGCCAGCAGTCCCGGACAGACCTACACCTTC CASSPGQTYTF
TRBJ2-7 . TRBV2 . TGTGCCAGCAACCGTGGGCAGGGCCTCTCCTACGAGCAGTACTTC CASNRGQGLSYEQYF
TRBJ2-4 TRBD1 TRBV28 . TGTGCCAGCAGTTTGGGAATGACAGGGCGTCCTGGGTTC CASSLGMTGRPGF
TRBJ2-7 TRBD1 TRBV10-3 . TGTGCCATCAGAGGACAGGGCCCCTACGAGCAGTACTTC CAIRGQGPYEQYF
TRBJ2-3 TRBD1 TRBV6-5 . TGTGCCAGCAGTCATACAGGGGACAGCACAGATACGCAGTATTTT CASSHTGDSTDTQYF
TRBJ1-1 TRBD1 TRBV19 . TGTGCCAGTAGCCCGACAGGGGTTGAAGCTTTCTTT CASSPTGVEAFF
TRBJ2-7 TRBD2 TRBV7-8 . TGTGCCAGCAGCTTAACGACTAGCGGGCTCTCCTACGAGCAGTACTTC CASSLTTSGLSYEQYF
TRBJ1-3 . TRBV5-4 . TGTGCCAGCAGCCTGACAGCTGCGGGAAACACCATATATTTT CASSLTAAGNTIYF
TRBJ1-4 TRBD1 TRBV19 . TGTGCCAGTACCGGGACAGAGAATGAAAAACTGTTTTTT CASTGTENEKLFF
TRBJ2-4 . TRBV28 . TGTGCCAGCAGTTACCAAAGGGTTCTGTACTTC CASSYQRVLYF
TRBJ2-5 . TRBV11-2 . TGTGCCAGCAGCCTCCTAGGGAGGGAGACCCAGTACTTC CASSLLGRETQYF
TRBJ2-1 . TRBV7-8 . TGTGCCAGCAGCTTGAGACGTATCTCCTACAATGAGCAGTTCTTC CASSLRRISYNEQFF
TRBJ1-1 . TRBV29-1 . TGCAGCGTCCGACTTTGGGTGGAGAACACTGAAGCTTTCTTT CSVRLWVENTEAFF
TRBJ1-5 . TRBV19 . TGTGCCAGTAGTCTCCCCTTGGGGCCCCAGCATTTT CASSLPLGPQHF
TRBJ2-2 . TRBV5-1 . TGCGCCAGCAGCTCTGGCCTACCCGACACCGGGGAGCTGTTTTTT CASSSGLPDTGELFF
TRBJ2-3 . TRBV7-2 . TGTGCCAGCAGCTTCCTTGTCATAGATACGCAGTATTTT CASSFLVIDTQYF
TRBJ2-1 TRBD2 TRBV5-1 . TGCGCCAGCAGCTTACTAGCGGGAGGTTCAGGTGAGCAGTTCTTC CASSLLAGGSGEQFF
TRBJ1-5 . TRBV11-2 . TGTGCCAGCAGCTTAGTTGGACCGGGCGGGCCCCAGCATTTT CASSLVGPGGPQHF
TRBJ2-7 . TRBV15 . TGTGCCACCAGCAGAGATCAGGGACGCTACGAGCAGTACTTC CATSRDQGRYEQYF
TRBJ1-2 . TRBV11-2 . TGTGCCAGCAGCTTAGACAGACAGTCGGACTATGGCTACACCTTC CASSLDRQSDYGYTF
TRBJ2-2 . TRBV7-8 . TGTGCCAGCAGCCGCTCGACGAACACCGGGGAGCTGTTTTTT CASSRSTNTGELFF
TRBJ2-7 . TRBV27 . TGTGCCAGCAGCGTTGGAGGGGGAGTCGAGGTCTACGAGCAGTACTTC CASSVGGGVEVYEQYF
TRBJ1-2 . TRBV9 . TGTGCCAGCAGCGTAGTGAGGGGAGGCTACACCTTC CASSVVRGGYTF
TRBJ1-5 . TRBV30 once TGTGCCTGGAGTATCGGGAGTACCTTTAATCAGCCCCAGCATTTT CAWSIGSTFNQPQHF
TRBJ2-1 TRBD1 TRBV28 . TGTGCCAGCGGGACAGAGTTCTTC CASGTEFF
TRBJ1-2 . TRBV29-1 . TGCAGCGTTGAAAGGGGACAAGACGGCTACACCTTC CSVERGQDGYTF
TRBJ1-1 . TRBV4-1 . TGCGCCAGCAGCCAAACAGGGATTCGGGCCACTGAAGCTTTCTTT CASSQTGIRATEAFF
TRBJ1-3 . TRBV6-5 . TGTGCCAGCAGTGCTAATCGTGCTGGAAACACCATATATTTT CASSANRAGNTIYF
TRBJ2-7 TRBD1 TRBV10-1 . TGCGCCAGCAGCCCCGGGACAGGGTTGAACGAGCAGTACTTC CASSPGTGLNEQYF
TRBJ2-2 . TRBV9 . TGTGCCAGCAGCGTAGGATCGGGGACGAACCGGGAGCTGTTTTTT CASSVGSGTNRELFF
TRBJ2-5 . TRBV30 . TGTGCCTGGAGTGTGCCAGGGAGCCAAGAGACCCAGTACTTC CAWSVPGSQETQYF
TRBJ2-6 . TRBV5-1 . TGCGCCAGCACCTTGATGACAGGCATCTCTGGGGCCAACGTCCTGACTTTC CASTLMTGISGANVLTF
TRBJ2-1 . TRBV20-1 . TGCAGTGCCCTCAACTACAATGAGCAGTTCTTC CSALNYNEQFF
TRBJ2-2 TRBD2 TRBV9 . TGTGCCAGCAGCGTAGGACTAGCGGGTAACACCGGGGAGCTGTTTTTT CASSVGLAGNTGELFF
TRBJ2-3 . TRBV11-3 . TGTGCCAGCAGCGGGAGCTCAGATACGCAGTATTTT CASSGSSDTQYF
TRBJ1-1 . TRBV5-4 few TGTGCCAGCAGCTCAAACAGGGATCACACTGAAGCTTTCTTT CASSSNRDHTEAFF